A single sample is the source of the 19 T cell receptor beta chains below, sequenced in a study of glioma-infiltrating T cells. The iRepertoire nested amplicon-rescue multiplex PCR amplified TCR alpha and beta CDR3s from RNA. TCRdb analysed the multiplex PCR reads with MiXCR anew, one entry per CDR3 protein. The table shows 100,000 to 150,000 distinct CDR3 sequences, with more than 20% occurring only once. The sample was glioma tissue, nonneoplastic brain tissue, or PBMCs (not recorded which). These receptors were obtained from a human donor with low-grade glioma or glioblastoma, undergoing nonglioma brain surgery, or in good health (not recorded which).

The chain has TRBV19 and TRBJ2-5; 11 bases fit TRBD1. V shed 6 bases, J shed 6 bases, and the junction held 15 bases outside the gene matches. This CDR3 has 17 residues. Germline CDR1 reads LNHDA; CDR2 reads SQIVND (reference sequence). The CDR3 is CASRHREGDRGGKTQYF. The CDR3 DNA is TGTGCCAGTAGACACCGGGAGGGGGACAGGGGGGGAAAGACCCAGTACTTC.

To note about this clonotype: A read error is possible here, since a much larger clone lies one base away. The chain is built from TRBV20-1 and TRBJ2-1; the match to TRBD2 covers 9 bases. The CDR3 is 14 amino acids. The germline V gene has CDR1 DFQATT and CDR2 SNEGSKA (reference sequence). The CDR3 region is CSAWLAGPKDEQLF. The DNA for the CDR3 is TGCAGTGCTTGGCTAGCGGGGCCTAAGGATGAGCAGCTCTTC.

This clonotype has only one observation. The CDR3 region has the DNA TGTGCCAGCAGCCAAAATGTGGGGAGCACAGATACGCAGTATTTT. Amino acid sequence: CASSQNVGSTDTQYF. J is TRBJ2-3 and V is TRBV3-1, with D unresolved. Germline loops: CDR1 LGHDT, CDR2 YNNKEL (reference sequence). The V end was cut by 2 bases, the J end by 0 bases, with 9 bases between. The CDR3 is 15 amino acids.

This clonotype was detected a few times. This chain links TRBV29-1 with TRBJ2-3; D gene unclear. The germline V gene encodes CDR1 SQVTM and CDR2 ANQGSEA. The CDR3 spans 16 residues. Deletions cut 4 bases from V and 2 bases from J, with 19 bases between. CDR3 protein: CSVVPVDGSLTDTQYF. CDR3 bases: TGCAGCGTTGTCCCCGTGGACGGAAGCCTCACAGATACGCAGTATTTT.

This clonotype turned up a few times. The chain carries TRBV10-2 and TRBJ1-6, with TRBD1 matching 7 bases. CDR3 size: 15 residues. The V segment lost 6 bases and the J segment 3 bases; nucleotides outside the gene matches: 5. From germline, CDR1 is WSHSY and CDR2 SAAADI. The CDR3: CASRLTGNYNSPLHF. The CDR3 nucleotides are TGCGCCAGCAGGTTGACAGGGAACTATAATTCACCCCTCCACTTT.

The chain is built from TRBV13 and TRBJ1-2; D remains ambiguous. The CDR3 runs 13 residues. With 5 bases removed from V and 8 bases from J, the gap between germline ends came to 15 bases. CDR1 PRHDT and CDR2 FYEKMQ come from the germline V gene (reference sequence). This chain's CDR3 is CASSLGPLMGYTF. DNA for the CDR3: TGTGCCAGCAGCCTGGGCCCCTTGATGGGCTACACCTTC.

This clonotype appeared many times. J is TRBJ2-5 and V is TRBV20-1, with 12 nucleotides matching TRBD2. V gave up 2 bases and J gave up 2 bases; unmatched junction bases: 3. Germline CDR1 reads DFQATT; CDR2 reads SNEGSKA (reference sequence). This CDR3 is built from 15 residues. The CDR3 DNA reads TGCAGTGCTAGATCTCTAGCGGGGGGGCAAGAGACCCAGTACTTC. This translates into CSARSLAGGQETQYF.

In this sample, this clonotype turned up many times. The rearrangement links TRBV27 to TRBJ2-1, with D uncertain. Trimming stripped 5 bases from V and 0 bases from J, with 11 bases between. CDR3 length: 15 residues. CDR1 and CDR2 (germline): MNHEY, SMNVEV (reference sequence). CDR3 DNA: TGTGCCAGCAGTAACGGCGCCAGCTCCTACAATGAGCAGTTCTTC. Its protein is CASSNGASSYNEQFF.

This clonotype was counted only a few times. The gene calls are TRBV19 and TRBJ2-1; the D call may be TRBD1 or TRBD2 (5 bases each). Germline lookup yields CDR1 LNHDA and CDR2 SQIVND (reference sequence). This CDR3 is built from 15 residues. The ends were cut back, 4 bases at V and 0 bases at J, with 10 bases in the middle. CDR3: CASSKSGSSYNEQFF. The DNA for the CDR3 is TGTGCCAGTAGTAAATCAGGGAGCTCCTACAATGAGCAGTTCTTC.

The rearrangement uses TRBV18 and TRBJ1-1; D is unclear. Trimming removed 7 bases at V and 1 base at J, with 16 bases between. CDR3 length equals 15 residues. The germline V gene has CDR1 KGHSH and CDR2 LQKENI. The CDR3 nucleotides are TGTGCCAGCTTGACTCAAGGACGGGCGAACACTGAAGCTTTCTTT. Protein sequence: CASLTQGRANTEAFF.

This clonotype has at least ten counts. This chain connects TRBV20-1 to TRBJ1-6; unclear D gene. The CDR3 covers 12 residues. Trimming removed 6 bases from V and 6 bases from J, with 9 bases in between. Germline CDR1 and CDR2: DFQATT and SNEGSKA (reference sequence). The CDR3 sequence: CSAPYGNSPLHF. CDR3 nucleotide sequence: TGCAGTGCCCCCTACGGTAATTCACCCCTCCACTTT.

The chain links TRBV12-3 or TRBV12-4 to TRBJ2-1; D may be TRBD2 (6 bases). V lost 6 bases, J lost 0 bases, and 9 bases lay in between. This CDR3 is 14 amino acids long. DNA of the CDR3: TGTGCCAGCAGCGACGGGAGCTCCTACAATGAGCAGTTCTTC. Translation gives CASSDGSSYNEQFF.

The chain recombines TRBV18 with TRBJ2-5; D possibly matches TRBD1 or TRBD2 (6 bases each). Deletions cut 3 bases from V and 3 bases from J, with 17 bases between. Germline V CDR1 and CDR2: KGHSH, LQKENI. The CDR3 runs 16 residues. CDR3 in amino acids: CASSPFRGGPEETQYF. The DNA of the CDR3 is TGTGCCAGCTCACCCTTCCGAGGGGGGCCAGAAGAGACCCAGTACTTC.

The V call is TRBV7-2, the J call TRBJ1-1, with 7 bases matching TRBD1. Germline values: CDR1 SGHTA, CDR2 FQGNSA. This CDR3 has 13 residues. V was pared by 2 bases and J by 6 bases, with 3 bases of the junction left unmatched. CDR3 amino acids: CASSLFTGAEAFF. The DNA for the CDR3 is TGTGCCAGCAGCTTATTCACAGGGGCTGAAGCTTTCTTT. Using reference TRBV7-2 and TRBJ1-1 for the parts outside the CDR3, the full variable domain is GAGVSQSPSNKVTEKGKDVELRCDPISGHTALYWYRQSLGQGLEFLIYFQGNSAPDKSGLPSDRFSAERTGGSVSTLTIQRTQQEDSAVYLCASSLFTGAEAFFGQGTRLTVV.

This clonotype was seen ten or more times. V is TRBV20-1 and J is TRBJ1-5, with D unresolved. Germline-derived CDR1 and CDR2 are DFQATT and SNEGSKA (reference sequence). V was clipped by 4 bases and J by 4 bases, with 8 bases between them. The length of the CDR3 is 12 residues. The CDR3: CSATGPNQPQHF. The CDR3 DNA follows: TGCAGTGCTACAGGCCCAAATCAGCCCCAGCATTTT.

In this sample, this clonotype turned up many times. V and J are TRBV27 and TRBJ2-3, with 10 bases lining up with TRBD2. The J segment lost 5 bases and the V segment lost 6 bases, leaving 5 bases of the junction unmatched. This CDR3 has 14 amino acids. The germline V gene has CDR1 MNHEY and CDR2 SMNVEV (reference sequence). This chain's CDR3 is CASRSGGAVDTQYF. CDR3 in DNA: TGTGCCAGCAGGAGCGGGGGGGCGGTAGATACGCAGTATTTT.

This clonotype was seen many times. The chain employs TRBV15 and TRBJ1-2; D possibly corresponds to TRBD1 (5 bases). Trimming shortened V by 0 bases and J by 7 bases, and 12 bases separated the two germline ends. From germline, CDR1 is LNHNV and CDR2 YYDKDF (reference sequence). The CDR3 sequence is 14 residues long. CDR3 nucleotide sequence: TGTGCCACCAGCAGAGAGACAGTTCTGTTTGGCTACACCTTC. Amino acids: CATSRETVLFGYTF.

In the case of this clonotype: One base away lies a much larger clone, so this may be a sequencing read error. The chain is built from TRBV20-1 and TRBJ2-7, with TRBD2 identical over 10 bases. Germline loops: CDR1 DFQATT, CDR2 SNEGSKA (reference sequence). There are 13 residues in the CDR3. Trimming removed 6 bases from V and 1 base from J; junction bases left unmatched: 3. In DNA, the CDR3 is TGCAGTGCACTAGCGGGATTTTCCTACGAGCAGTACGTC. This encodes CSALAGFSYEQYV.

This clonotype was counted a single time. CDR3 region: CASSPTLTPNYGYTF. DNA for the CDR3: TGTGCCAGCAGCCCCACGTTAACCCCTAACTATGGCTACACCTTC. The chain uses TRBV7-8 and TRBJ1-2; D unresolved. Germline V gene sequence: CDR1 SGHVS, CDR2 FQNEAQ. Between the trimmed V and J ends, which lost 5 bases and 0 bases, there was a span of 13 bases. The CDR3 sequence is 15 residues long.